Listed below are T cell receptor beta chains from one sample, sequenced in a study of blood T cell repertoires in COVID-19. TCRdb's table, derived via immunoSEQ multiplex PCR, lists solely in-frame clones and lacks some. The table records roughly 410,000 clones, about 90% of them present only once. Sequenced input: peripheral blood. These receptors were taken from an older woman with COVID-19, enrolled during active disease. CDR3s include the opening cysteine and the closing phenylalanine or tryptophan. The D gene is left open where the match is weak. Not all rows give a size; the values are once, few, many and, for expanded clones, a class.

TRBV19	TRBJ1-5	NA	TRBD1	CASSAQGALSNQPQHF	TGTGCCAGTAGTGCACAGGGGGCGTTAAGCAATCAGCCCCAGCATTTT
TRBV20-1	TRBJ1-2	NA	NA	CSASLGSGYTF	TGCAGTGCTAGTTTGGGGAGTGGCTACACCTTC
TRBV4-1	TRBJ2-1	NA	TRBD2	CASSQVGGDYNEQFF	TGCGCCAGCAGCCAAGTCGGGGGGGACTACAATGAGCAGTTCTTC
TRBV9	TRBJ1-1	NA	TRBD1	CASSVAPSGGFEAFF	TGTGCCAGCAGCGTAGCTCCGTCAGGGGGCTTTGAAGCTTTCTTT
TRBV6-5	TRBJ2-7	NA	TRBD1	CASRRGQGSYEQYF	TGTGCCAGCAGGCGGGGACAGGGCTCCTACGAGCAGTACTTC
TRBV28	TRBJ2-7	NA	TRBD1	CASSSPGTGFGPYEQYF	TGTGCCAGCAGTTCCCCCGGGACAGGCTTCGGGCCTTACGAGCAGTACTTC
TRBV7-9	TRBJ2-7	few	TRBD1	CASSHDRGSYEQYF	TGTGCCAGCAGCCATGACAGGGGTTCCTACGAGCAGTACTTC
TRBV5-8	TRBJ2-2	NA	NA	CASSYRVGETGELFF	TGTGCCAGCAGCTACAGGGTGGGGGAAACCGGGGAGCTGTTTTTT
TRBV6-6	TRBJ2-1	NA	TRBD1	CASSYLGQVNNEQFF	TGTGCCAGCAGTTACCTCGGACAGGTAAACAATGAGCAGTTCTTC
TRBV5-8	TRBJ1-2	NA	NA	CASSWGVDDGYTF	TGTGCCAGCAGCTGGGGGGTAGACGATGGCTACACCTTC
TRBV12-5	TRBJ2-7	NA	NA	CASGLGHTGSYEQYF	TGTGCTAGTGGTTTGGGACACACGGGATCCTACGAGCAGTACTTC
TRBV30	TRBJ2-7	NA	TRBD1	CAWLQPGQSYEQYF	TGTGCCTGGCTTCAGCCGGGACAGTCCTACGAGCAGTACTTC
TRBV18	TRBJ1-2	NA	NA	CASSPFSPSDGYTF	TGTGCCAGCTCACCCTTCAGCCCCAGCGATGGCTACACCTTC
TRBV27	TRBJ1-2	NA	TRBD1	CASSLGSVTGVGGYTF	TGTGCCAGCAGTTTAGGCTCCGTGACAGGGGTGGGTGGCTACACCTTC
TRBV12-3/TRBV12-4	TRBJ2-7	once	TRBD1	CASSSDRAQYF	TGTGCCAGCAGTTCGGACAGGGCCCAGTACTTC
TRBV6-6	TRBJ1-3	NA	NA	CASSYYRASGNTIYF	TGTGCCAGCAGTTACTACAGGGCCTCTGGAAACACCATATATTTT
TRBV7-9	TRBJ2-7	NA	NA	CASSFLAVEQYF	TGTGCCAGCAGCTTCCTGGCAGTAGAGCAGTACTTC
TRBV27	TRBJ1-1	once	NA	CASLKGWGTEAFF	TGTGCCAGCCTAAAGGGGTGGGGCACTGAAGCTTTCTTT
TRBV28	TRBJ1-1	NA	NA	CASSLPLGEVGMNTEAFF	TGTGCCAGCAGTCTACCCCTCGGGGAGGTGGGAATGAACACTGAAGCTTTCTTT
TRBV9	TRBJ1-1	few	NA	CASSVDWNTEAFF	TGTGCCAGCAGCGTGGACTGGAACACTGAAGCTTTCTTT
TRBV6-5	TRBJ2-3	NA	TRBD2	CASSVLAGGRDTQYF	TGTGCCAGCAGCGTCCTAGCGGGGGGGAGAGATACGCAGTATTTT
TRBV12-5	TRBJ2-5	once	NA	CASALPGETQYF	TGTGCTAGTGCCCTCCCGGGGGAGACCCAGTACTTC
TRBV6-1	TRBJ1-1	NA	NA	CASSDRGMNTEAFF	TGTGCCAGCAGTGATAGGGGCATGAACACTGAAGCTTTCTTT
TRBV24-1	TRBJ2-1	few	TRBD2	CATSEDSGGSREQFF	TGTGCCACCAGTGAAGATAGCGGGGGGTCCAGGGAGCAGTTCTTC
TRBV18	TRBJ2-6	NA	TRBD1	CASSPKQSRQGGSGANVLTF	TGTGCCAGCTCACCCAAACAATCCCGACAGGGGGGCTCTGGGGCCAACGTCCTGACTTTC
TRBV6-1	TRBJ2-1	NA	TRBD2	CASSEISGGANEQFF	TGTGCCAGCAGTGAAATTAGCGGGGGGGCGAATGAGCAGTTCTTC
TRBV7-2	TRBJ2-1	NA	NA	CASSLLRFGNEQFF	TGTGCCAGCAGCTTGTTGAGGTTTGGCAATGAGCAGTTCTTC
TRBV6-2/TRBV6-3	TRBJ1-2	NA	NA	CASSYLPTGNNLYGYTF	TGTGCCAGCAGTTATCTGCCCACCGGGAACAACCTCTATGGCTACACCTTC
TRBV18	TRBJ2-7	NA	NA	CASSLASDSSYEQYF	TGTGCCAGCTCACTCGCCTCTGACAGTTCCTACGAGCAGTACTTC
TRBV30	TRBJ1-1	few	NA	CAWSEQKNTEAFF	TGTGCCTGGAGTGAACAGAAGAACACTGAAGCTTTCTTT
TRBV5-5	TRBJ1-4	few	TRBD1	CASSWGQAGNEKLFF	TGTGCCAGCAGCTGGGGACAGGCTGGCAATGAAAAACTGTTTTTT
TRBV3-1/TRBV3-2	TRBJ2-3	NA	NA	CASSQDLARGRRDTQYF	TGTGCCAGCAGCCAAGATCTTGCGCGGGGGCGTAGGGATACGCAGTATTTT
TRBV10-3	TRBJ1-2	NA	NA	CAISESTGNRDYGYTF	TGTGCCATCAGTGAGTCAACAGGGAATAGGGACTATGGCTACACCTTC
TRBV28	TRBJ1-3	once	TRBD1	CASSFSGTGYGNTIYF	TGTGCCAGCAGTTTTTCAGGGACAGGGTACGGAAACACCATATATTTT
TRBV6-6	TRBJ1-6	NA	TRBD1	CASSYSGQGNNSPLHF	TGTGCCAGCAGTTACAGTGGACAGGGGAATAATTCACCCCTCCACTTT
TRBV28	TRBJ1-5	NA	NA	CASQALGSNQPQHF	TGTGCCAGCCAGGCCCTTGGAAGCAATCAGCCCCAGCATTTT
TRBV5-1	TRBJ1-5	NA	NA	CASSRRALHQPQHF	TGCGCCAGCAGCCGCAGGGCCCTACATCAGCCCCAGCATTTT
TRBV28	TRBJ1-1	NA	TRBD1	CASRLGTGAGSEAFF	TGTGCCAGCAGGCTAGGGACAGGGGCGGGCTCTGAAGCTTTCTTT
TRBV4-1	TRBJ2-3	NA	NA	CASSQASQGGGSDTQYF	TGCGCCAGCAGCCAAGCTAGCCAAGGAGGTGGTTCAGATACGCAGTATTTT
TRBV12-3/TRBV12-4	TRBJ2-2	NA	TRBD2	CARAGGNTGELFF	TGTGCCAGAGCGGGGGGGAACACCGGGGAGCTGTTTTTT
TRBV2	TRBJ1-6	NA	NA	CASSGGTGGNSPLHF	TGTGCCAGCAGCGGGGGGACTGGGGGAAATTCACCCCTCCACTTT
TRBV6-1	TRBJ1-2	NA	NA	CASSWDTYGYTF	TGTGCCAGCAGTTGGGACACCTATGGCTACACCTTC
TRBV6-5	TRBJ1-5	NA	NA	CASKHRDQPQHF	TGTGCCAGCAAGCACAGGGATCAGCCCCAGCATTTT
TRBV7-8	TRBJ2-2	NA	TRBD2	CASSSSGGYTGELFF	TGTGCCAGCAGCTCTAGCGGGGGGTACACCGGGGAGCTGTTTTTT
TRBV5-1	TRBJ1-2	NA	NA	CASSLDRNYGYTF	TGCGCCAGCAGCTTGGACCGGAACTATGGCTACACCTTC